This is a list of T cell receptor beta chains from one sample in a study of T cell responses to AZD1222 COVID-19 vaccine. Profiled with immunoSEQ multiplex PCR; TCRdb holds only in-frame clones, not every one. The sample has approximately 150,000 clones, nearly 95% seen once; the top ten hold 4.5% to 6%. The sequencing here drew on peripheral blood, taken on day 0 of AZD1222 vaccination. The receptors were gathered from an adult in good health. The CDR3 runs from the conserved cysteine through the conserved F or W. Only part of the rows carry a size: once, few, many, or a class if the clone is expanded.

CASGSTSWNYNEQFF TRBJ2-1 TRBV19 NA 15
CASSDFSQSSYNEQFF TRBJ2-1 TRBV2 NA 16
CSVALLAGSYNEQFF TRBJ2-1 TRBV29-1 NA 15
CSVATGTYNEQFF TRBJ2-1 TRBV29-1 NA 13
CASSNPGTGISTGELFF TRBJ2-2 TRBV6-2/TRBV6-3 few 17
CASSRNDRITNYGYTF TRBJ1-2 TRBV11-2 once 16
CAWNQISGPQHF TRBJ1-5 TRBV30 NA 12
CASRRQGDNSPLHF TRBJ1-6 TRBV6-5 NA 14
CASSQYGTSGYEQYF TRBJ2-7 TRBV4-1 NA 15
CASSFRGNGYTF TRBJ1-2 TRBV5-1 NA 12
CASSFAVSGNTIYF TRBJ1-3 TRBV5-8 NA 14
CASSLGTSIYEQYF TRBJ2-7 TRBV5-6 NA 14